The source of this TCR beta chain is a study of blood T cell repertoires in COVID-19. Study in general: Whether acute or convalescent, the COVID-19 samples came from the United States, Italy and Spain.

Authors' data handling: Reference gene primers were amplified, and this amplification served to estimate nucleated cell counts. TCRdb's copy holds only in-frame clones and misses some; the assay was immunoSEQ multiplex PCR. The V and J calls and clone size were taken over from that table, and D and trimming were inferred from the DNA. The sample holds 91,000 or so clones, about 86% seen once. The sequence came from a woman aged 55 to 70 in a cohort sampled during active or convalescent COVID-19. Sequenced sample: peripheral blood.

The CDR3 DNA reads as TGTGCCAGCAGCTTAGAGGGGGACACCGGGGAGCTGTTTTTT. This encodes CASSLEGDTGELFF. The chain links TRBV7-6 to TRBJ2-2; a weak D match, TRBD1 (6 bases). The germline CDR1 and CDR2 sequences are SGHVS and FNYEAQ. The CDR3 spans 14 residues. V was cut by 1 base and J by 3 bases, with 6 bases left in between.